The clone carrying this T cell receptor beta chain occurred once. Sequencing was performed with immunoSEQ multiplex PCR; in TCRdb, only in-frame clones are kept and a portion is missing. In the table there are approximately 300,000 clones, more than 90% of which are singletons. The data are from a study of blood T cell repertoires in COVID-19. With V trimmed by 0 bases and J by 3 bases, 1 base remained unmatched. The CDR3 extends over 15 amino acids. Germline V CDR1 and CDR2: SGHVS, FNYEAQ. The rearrangement uses TRBV7-6 and TRBJ2-7, with 11 bases aligning to TRBD1. This receptor was obtained from a man aged 60 to 75 who had recovered from COVID-19. The sequencing sample was made of PBMCs or T cells enriched from blood (not recorded which). The DNA of the CDR3 is TGTGCCAGCAGCTTAGCTGGGACAGGGGGCTACGAGCAGTACTTC. As protein: CASSLAGTGGYEQYF.